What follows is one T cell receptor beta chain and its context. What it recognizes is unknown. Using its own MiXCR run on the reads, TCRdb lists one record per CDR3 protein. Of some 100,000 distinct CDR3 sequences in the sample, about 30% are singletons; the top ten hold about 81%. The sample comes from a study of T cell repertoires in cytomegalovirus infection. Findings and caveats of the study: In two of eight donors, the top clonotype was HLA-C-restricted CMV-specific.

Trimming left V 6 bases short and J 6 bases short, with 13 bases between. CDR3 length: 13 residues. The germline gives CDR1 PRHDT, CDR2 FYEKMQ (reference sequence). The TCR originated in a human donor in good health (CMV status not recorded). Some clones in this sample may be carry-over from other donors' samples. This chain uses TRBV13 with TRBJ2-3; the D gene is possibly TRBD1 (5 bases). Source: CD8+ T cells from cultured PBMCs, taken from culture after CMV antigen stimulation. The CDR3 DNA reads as TGTGCCAGCAGTCAGGGCTCCGGGGATACGCAGTATTTT. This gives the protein CASSQGSGDTQYF.